The source of this T cell receptor (beta chain) is a study of cytomegalovirus exposure and HLA in healthy donors. Study context: Early released data comprised approximately 85 million unique TCRs from HLA-typed donors.

Whole-study findings and limits: Analysis performed later found roughly 17,000 TCR beta sequences associated with HLA alleles at 0.05 false discovery rate. The number of N-insertions in an Asian-associated ancestry cluster was reportedly below the roughly 670-donor mean in a later analysis.

Primers: 60 Vbeta forward and 13 Jbeta reverse. The table came from immunoSEQ multiplex PCR; TCRdb's copy has only in-frame clones and leaves some out. The sample gives approximately 160,000 clones, approximately 84% of which show up once; about 4.4% is in the top ten. Concerning this clone: Its target is unknown.

The sample comprised PBMCs. This sequence originates from a woman aged 45-65 years in good health and CMV-seropositive.

The CDR3 DNA reads as TGTGCCGGGACAGGGGGCTCCTACAATGAGCAGTTCTTC. It translates to CAGTGGSYNEQFF. The chain has TRBV7-9 and TRBJ2-1, with 11 bases matching TRBD1. With V trimmed by 11 bases and J by 0 bases, 0 bases remained unmatched. Looked up from germline, CDR1 is SEHNR and CDR2 is FQNEAQ (reference sequence). The CDR3 has 13 amino acids.